The clone carrying this TCR beta chain was seen ten or more times. No antigen is known for it. Documented time point: pre-sensitization, week 0. The treatment here: therapeutic diphenylcyclopropenone sensitization with weekly scalp DPC. One entry per CDR3 protein, called by TCRdb with MiXCR from the RACE reads. Seen here are around 300,000 distinct CDR3 sequences, 5% to 6.5% observed once, and the top ten hold about 8.7%. This record comes from a study of human T cells and chemical hapten exposure. Study-wide results and limits: Relative to control repertoires, expanded TCRs gave rise to significantly more large CDR3 similarity clusters. The number of TCRs above 1 in 1000 frequency did not change after DPC sensitization.

The CDR3 loop spans 15 amino acids. V was clipped by 0 bases and J by 4 bases, with 13 bases between them. CDR1 is SQVTM and CDR2 is ANQGSEA in the germline V gene. The sample consisted of whole blood, taken in connection with sensitization to the hapten diphenylcyclopropenone (DPC). The source is a woman younger than 30 with alopecia areata. Some clones in this sample may be carry-over from other donors' samples. The chain recombines TRBV29-1 with TRBJ1-5; unclear D gene. The CDR3 DNA reads TGCAGCGTTGAAGATGGAGGGAAGTGTAATCAGCCCCAGCATTTT. It yields the protein CSVEDGGKCNQPQHF.